This TCR beta chain was sequenced during a study of T cells in Graves' hyperthyroidism and ophthalmopathy (dated by TCRdb to between 2018 and 2021). Regarding the complete study: Peripheral blood samples were taken at the time of initial diagnosis, prior to any treatment. A discovery cohort of about 95 patients, roughly 45 with Graves' ophthalmopathy and more than 55 with stable Graves' hyperthyroidism, was used to find distinguishing TCR V-J signatures. Whether ophthalmopathy could be predicted prospectively was tested in an independent validation cohort made up of 18 hyperthyroidism patients plus 17 patients who later progressed to ophthalmopathy. The 90 to 100 discovery patients were randomly split 7:3 into training and test sets. Thyroid tissue and blood T-cell repertoires from over 5 Graves' hyperthyroidism patients were also compared in the study. After sampling, hyperthyroidism patients received methimazole starting at 30 mg daily, and ophthalmopathy patients received high-dose intravenous methylprednisolone. According to the paper, TCR Vbeta CDR3 sequencing was carried out on more than 120 peripheral blood samples, which came from 40 to 45 ophthalmopathy, under 85 hyperthyroidism and roughly 17 progressor patients. Paper-wide results and their limitations: Most expanded thyroid clonotypes (frequency above 0.001) were also detected in blood, suggesting blood repertoires may reflect thyroid immune responses. In cross-validation, a model built on a 13 V-J signature told ophthalmopathy apart from stable hyperthyroidism with just under 90% sensitivity and about 81% specificity, and in testing the same model reached 80%/75%. Sample size was not statistically predetermined, and blinding of investigators to group allocation was not performed. In validation, the model predicted progression to ophthalmopathy a median of about 5.9 months before onset, with over 55% sensitivity and 72.22% specificity.

This clonotype was observed once. Its recognized antigen is unknown. Base quality data are lacking; no much larger clone is found one base away. On its own, one read is weak support. Amplification of TCR beta CDR3 regions was carried out from RNA transcripts. For the first round of RT-PCR on the TCR CDR3, the HTBI primer set was used together with the Qiagen OneStep RT-PCR kit. The libraries were constructed in a second round of multiplex PCR and then size-selected and purified. The libraries were sequenced on an Illumina HiSeq2000 using paired-end 100 bp reads. Per the original workflow: SOAPnuke was used to process the raw data, throwing out any read that contained adapters or uncalled bases, had a mean Phred below 15, or lacked an exact constant-primer or identifier match. COPE v1.2.5 was used to merge high-quality paired reads, and clonotypes were defined as unique nucleotide sequences. MiTCR v1.1 was used to align the clonotypes against IMGT TRBV, TRBD and TRBJ reference segments. The analysis included only V-J combinations with a frequency above 0.0001, which together covered around 99% of the repertoires. A TCS score was defined as the ratio between F50 (clonal expansion) and ExV (chaos), using BLOSUM62-based TCRdist between CDR3 peptides within each V-J. Welch's t-statistics and random forest reduced around 520 V-J features to 13, which were used in a naive Bayes classifier (R e1071). TCRdb handled the public reads itself, with Q25 trimming in fastp and clone calling in MiXCR, and kept productive beta chains. Duplicate CDR3 protein sequences are folded into a single record with the most common DNA and genes. The V and J calls follow TCRdb's processing rather than the paper's. The sample table shows approximately 370,000 distinct CDR3 sequences, and under 15% are seen once. 32% of the sample is taken by the ten largest.

Graves' hyperthyroidism was defined as stable when no progression to ophthalmopathy occurred over 18 months of follow-up. The hyperthyroidism patients were between 18 and 65 years old and newly diagnosed, with a disease duration of less than 2 months. Patients with uncontrolled infections, other autoimmune diseases, pregnancy or lactation were excluded. Clinical symptoms, serum thyroxine and TRAb, thyroid ultrasound, and orbital computed tomography formed the basis for the diagnoses. PBMCs were separated from under 12 ml of fresh peripheral blood using Ficoll-Paque density gradient centrifugation. Total RNA was extracted using Trizol reagent, and RNA quality was assessed on an Agilent 2100 Bioanalyzer. Sequencing input: blood. The receptor comes from a woman aged 25 to 39 with Graves' hyperthyroidism.

This receptor carries the CDR3 CASGYPPGLWGETQYF. In nucleotide form, the sequence is TGTGCCAGCGGCTACCCCCCAGGGTTATGGGGAGAGACCCAGTACTTC. The chain uses TRBV5-6 and TRBJ2-5; TRBD1 could be the D gene, as 5 bases match. Inclusive of the bounding cysteine and phenylalanine, the CDR3 is 16 residues long. Only the CDR3 part of the read is kept: 48 bases, read in frame from the first base. V is clipped by 7 bases and J by 4 bases, and the sequence between their germline boundaries is 23 bases long. CDR1 and CDR2, looked up from the germline V gene, are SGHDT and YYEEEE. With the rest looked up from the reference TRBV5-6 and TRBJ2-5 genes rather than sequenced, the full variable domain is DAGVTQSPTHLIKTRGQQVTLRCSPKSGHDTVSWYQQALGQGPQFIFQYYEEEERQRGNFPDRFSGHQFPNYSSELNVNALLLGDSALYLCASGYPPGLWGETQYFGPGTRLLVL.